These 17 T cell receptor beta chains were all obtained from the same sample, sequenced in a study of blood T cell repertoires in COVID-19. Sequencing used immunoSEQ multiplex PCR; TCRdb keeps in-frame clones, though not all of them. This repertoire shows around 200,000 clones, approximately 90% found once; its top ten account for about 0.96%. The sequencing sample was made of peripheral blood. The receptor set was obtained from a woman between 18 and 29 years old who had recovered from COVID-19.

The chain recombines TRBV7-9 with TRBJ2-5; 7 nucleotides match TRBD1. The trim removed 8 bases at V and 6 bases at J, leaving 12 bases unmatched. Per germline, CDR1 SEHNR and CDR2 FQNEAQ (reference sequence). This CDR3 is 14 amino acids long. The CDR3 region has the DNA TGTGCCAGCCTTAACACAGGGGAAGAAAAGACCCAGTACTTC. This translates into CASLNTGEEKTQYF.

This clone was seen a handful of times. The V call is TRBV7-8, the J call TRBJ1-5; TRBD1 is a possible D gene (5 bases). The V gene lost 2 bases and the J gene lost 3 bases, with 8 bases spanning the gap. Germline V lookup: CDR1 SGHVS, CDR2 FQNEAQ. The CDR3 is 14 amino acids. The CDR3 region is CASSLPQANQPQHF. DNA for the CDR3: TGTGCCAGCAGCTTACCACAGGCCAATCAGCCCCAGCATTTT.

The chain joins TRBV27 to TRBJ2-1; TRBD2 matches at 9 bases. V lost 5 bases, J lost 5 bases, and 7 bases stayed unmatched. This CDR3 comprises 15 residues. Germline loops: CDR1 MNHEY, CDR2 SMNVEV (reference sequence). The CDR3, as DNA: TGTGCCAGCAGTCCTCGAGCGGGGGGCCACAATGAGCAGTTCTTC. This gives the protein CASSPRAGGHNEQFF.

This CDR3 reads CASSWGASTDTQYF. CDR3 sequence (DNA): TGCGCCAGCAGCTGGGGCGCGAGCACAGATACGCAGTATTTT. The J gene is TRBJ2-3, the V gene TRBV5-1; D possibly corresponds to TRBD1 (5 bases). Trimming removed 3 bases from V and 0 bases from J, with 8 bases in between. Germline loops: CDR1 SGHRS, CDR2 YFSETQ. The CDR3 is 14 residues long.

The V call is TRBV27, the J call TRBJ1-2; D is possibly TRBD1 (5 bases). There are 13 residues in the CDR3. Per germline, CDR1 MNHEY and CDR2 SMNVEV (reference sequence). V lost 3 bases, J lost 6 bases, and 11 bases lay in between. The DNA for the CDR3 is TGTGCCAGCAGTTTTAGCACAGGAAATGGCTACACCTTC. It specifies CASSFSTGNGYTF.

The CDR3 nucleotides read TGCAGCGTTTGGGGGCCCCTGGGCTACACCTTC. It codes for CSVWGPLGYTF. The chain has TRBV29-1 and TRBJ1-2; D perhaps matches TRBD1 (6 bases). Germline CDR1 is SQVTM and CDR2 is ANQGSEA. The V gene lost 5 bases and the J gene lost 8 bases, with 12 bases spanning the gap. The CDR3 is 11 amino acids.

CDR3 loop: CASKKGAAGELFF. In DNA form, the CDR3 reads TGTGCCAGCAAGAAGGGGGCGGCCGGGGAGCTGTTTTTT. The chain employs TRBV7-7 and TRBJ2-2; 7 bases are shared with TRBD1. V trimming: 7 bases; J trimming: 6 bases; junction bases outside the gene matches: 5. The CDR3 length is 13 residues. Germline lookup yields CDR1 SSHAT and CDR2 FNYEAQ (reference sequence).

The chain employs TRBV29-1 and TRBJ2-2; D is perhaps TRBD1 (5 bases). Germline CDR1 is SQVTM and CDR2 is ANQGSEA. The CDR3 runs to 13 residues. With 4 bases removed from V and 7 bases from J, the gap between germline ends came to 13 bases. The CDR3 region has the DNA TGCAGCGTTGGCCACAGGAACGACGGGGAGCTGTTTTTT. This encodes CSVGHRNDGELFF.

The genes are TRBV5-1 and TRBJ2-5; 7 bases fit TRBD1. CDR1 and CDR2 (germline): SGHRS, YFSETQ. This CDR3 spans 14 amino acids. Losses at the gene ends were 3 bases for V and 4 bases for J; bases not matched to a gene: 6. The CDR3 loop is CASSSQGKGETQYF. The CDR3 DNA reads TGCGCCAGCAGCTCACAGGGGAAAGGAGAGACCCAGTACTTC.

In this sample, this clone turned up a few times. The rearrangement joins TRBV10-3 to TRBJ2-3; possible D gene TRBD1, 6 bases. The CDR3 has 14 amino acids. V was clipped by 2 bases and J by 0 bases, with 6 bases between them. Germline-derived CDR1 and CDR2 are ENHRY and SYGVKD. The CDR3, as DNA: TGTGCCATCAGTGAGCAGGGGAGCACAGATACGCAGTATTTT. Translated: CAISEQGSTDTQYF.

The chain couples TRBV30 to TRBJ1-3; no clear D. CDR1 is GTSNPN and CDR2 is SVGIG in the germline V gene (reference sequence). CDR3 length equals 13 residues. V gave up 5 bases and J gave up 2 bases, with 10 bases separating them. Here the CDR3 DNA reads TGTGCCTGGGAGGAGGGCGCTGGAAACACCATATATTTT. It specifies CAWEEGAGNTIYF. Variable domain in full (rest from reference TRBV30 and TRBJ1-3): SQTIHQWPATLVQPVGSPLSLECTVEGTSNPNLYWYRQAAGRGLQLLFYSVGIGQISSEVPQNLSASRPQDRQFILSSKKLLLSDSGFYLCAWEEGAGNTIYFGEGSWLTVV.

The CDR3 loop reads CASSSNSGGPNTQYF. The CDR3 DNA follows: TGTGCCAGCAGCTCAAACTCGGGGGGGCCGAATACGCAGTATTTT. The chain joins TRBV5-4 to TRBJ2-3, with 8 bases fitting TRBD2. CDR1 and CDR2 from the germline V gene are SGHNT and YYREEE (reference sequence). Losses at the gene ends were 3 bases for V and 7 bases for J; bases not matched to a gene: 10. The CDR3 runs 15 residues. The complete variable domain, with remaining parts taken from reference TRBV5-4 and TRBJ2-3, reads ETGVTQSPTHLIKTRGQQVTLRCSSQSGHNTVSWYQQALGQGPQFIFQYYREEENGRGNFPPRFSGLQFPNYSSELNVNALELDDSALYLCASSSNSGGPNTQYFGPGTRLTVL.

The V and J genes are TRBV6-2 or TRBV6-3 and TRBJ1-1; D unclear. Germline V CDR1 and CDR2: MNHEY, SVGEGT. This CDR3 is built from 13 residues. Trimming shortened V by 5 bases and J by 1 base, and 8 bases separated the two germline ends. The CDR3 here is CASSRTANTEAFF. The CDR3 nucleotides read TGTGCCAGCAGTCGGACTGCGAACACTGAAGCTTTCTTT.

The chain couples TRBV7-8 to TRBJ2-5, with 7 bases aligning to TRBD2. CDR3 length: 15 residues. Looked up from germline, CDR1 is SGHVS and CDR2 is FQNEAQ. After removal of 5 bases from V and 5 bases from J, the junction contained 11 bases not matched to a gene. CDR3 DNA sequence: TGTGCCAGCAGCCCGCTTAGACTAGCCTCGGAGACCCAGTACTTC. Translation gives CASSPLRLASETQYF.

J is TRBJ2-1 and V is TRBV2; 7 positions agree with TRBD1. The V and J ends lost 5 bases and 6 bases, in that order; junction bases with no gene match: 10. The CDR3 runs to 15 residues. Germline CDR1 is SNHLY and CDR2 is FYNNEI. The CDR3 nucleotides are TGTGCCAGCAGTAAAGTAGGGGGCCCCCTCAATGAGCAGTTCTTC. It is translated as CASSKVGGPLNEQFF.

The V gene is TRBV2, the J gene TRBJ1-5, with unresolved D. There are 14 residues in the CDR3. With 3 bases removed from V and 0 bases from J, the gap between germline ends came to 6 bases. Germline lookup yields CDR1 SNHLY and CDR2 FYNNEI. The CDR3 bases are TGTGCCAGCAGTGAGCAGTTTAGCAATCAGCCCCAGCATTTT. As protein: CASSEQFSNQPQHF.

This chain links TRBV5-6 with TRBJ2-7, with 11 bases lining up with TRBD2. V lost 4 bases to trimming and J lost 2 bases; unmatched junction nucleotides: 8. Germline V gene data show CDR1 as SGHDT and CDR2 as YYEEEE. This CDR3 region has 16 residues. Here the CDR3 reads CASSPAGTSGPYEQYV. In nucleotides, the CDR3 is TGTGCCAGCAGCCCAGCCGGGACTAGCGGACCCTACGAGCAGTACGTC.